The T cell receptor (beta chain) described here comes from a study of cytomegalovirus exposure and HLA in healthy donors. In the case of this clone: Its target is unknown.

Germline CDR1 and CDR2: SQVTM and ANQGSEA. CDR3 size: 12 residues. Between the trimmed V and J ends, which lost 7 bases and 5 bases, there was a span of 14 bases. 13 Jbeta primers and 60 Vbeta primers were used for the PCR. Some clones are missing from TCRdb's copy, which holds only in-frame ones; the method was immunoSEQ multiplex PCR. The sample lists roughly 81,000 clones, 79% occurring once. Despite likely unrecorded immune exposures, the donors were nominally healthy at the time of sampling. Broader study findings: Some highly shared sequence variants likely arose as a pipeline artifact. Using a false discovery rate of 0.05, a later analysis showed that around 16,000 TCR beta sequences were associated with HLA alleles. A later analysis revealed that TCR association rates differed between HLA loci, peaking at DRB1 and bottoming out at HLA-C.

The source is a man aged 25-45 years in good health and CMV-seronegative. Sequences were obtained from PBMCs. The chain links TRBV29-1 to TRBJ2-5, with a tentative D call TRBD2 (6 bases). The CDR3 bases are TGCAGCGGGAGACTAGGGCCGGAGACCCAGTACTTC. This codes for CSGRLGPETQYF.